This record concerns one TCR beta chain sequence. What it recognizes is unknown. V gave up 3 bases and J gave up 5 bases, with 4 bases separating them. This CDR3 spans 10 amino acids. Per the germline V gene, CDR1 is DFQATT and CDR2 is SNEGSKA (reference sequence). Produced via immunoSEQ multiplex PCR; TCRdb's table is partial and in-frame only. The repertoire holds 150,000 to 200,000 clones, with 88% as singletons. The sample comes from a study of T cell responses to AZD1222 COVID-19 vaccine. Study-level points and caveats: Rises in breadth and depth of Spike-specific TCRs came after two AZD1222 doses. No repertoire was sampled before or during the peak T cell response, only after it.

This TCR came from an adult who received the AZD1222 COVID-19 vaccine. V is TRBV20-1 and J is TRBJ2-5; no reliable D call. This material consisted of peripheral blood, taken 28 days after the second AZD1222 dose. CDR3 sequence reads: CSARGETQYF. The CDR3 region has the DNA TGCAGTGCTAGGGGGGAGACCCAGTACTTC.